Shown below are 9 T cell receptor beta chains from a single sample sequenced in a study of T cells in Graves' hyperthyroidism and ophthalmopathy. Amplified TCR beta CDR3 regions came from RNA transcripts. HTBI primers were used for first-round RT-PCR of the TCR CDR3. Using its own MiXCR run on the multiplex PCR reads, TCRdb lists one record per CDR3 protein. The sample has 500,000 to 600,000 distinct CDR3 sequences; less than 20% are singletons. The sequenced material came from blood. These receptor sequences come from a man aged 35-49 years with Graves' ophthalmopathy.

CDR3 sequence: CSARPRGQYEQYF. CDR3 nucleotides: TGCAGTGCCCGGCCCAGGGGGCAGTACGAGCAGTACTTC. The rearrangement joins TRBV20-1 to TRBJ2-7; 8 bases align to TRBD1. The CDR3 totals 13 residues. Germline CDR1 is DFQATT and CDR2 is SNEGSKA (reference sequence). V was clipped by 6 bases and J by 4 bases; unmatched bases: 8.

The table lists this clonotype with a few counts. The gene calls are TRBV27 and TRBJ2-2, with a weak D call TRBD2 (5 bases). CDR3 length equals 14 residues. The germline V and J ends were trimmed by 5 bases and 4 bases, with 11 bases remaining between them. In germline, CDR1 is MNHEY, CDR2 SMNVEV (reference sequence). The CDR3 sequence: CASSLGLFTGELFF. CDR3 DNA: TGTGCCAGCAGTCTAGGACTCTTCACCGGGGAGCTGTTTTTT.

The chain employs TRBV12-3 or TRBV12-4 and TRBJ1-5; no definite D call. CDR3 length: 13 residues. Trimming took 5 bases from V and 5 from J, leaving 10 bases between them. CDR3 region: CASSATLYQPQHF. CDR3 coding DNA: TGTGCCAGCAGTGCGACACTCTATCAGCCCCAGCATTTT.

The CDR3 region is CAWSGAGGPGDTQYF. The CDR3 nucleotides are TGTGCCTGGAGTGGGGCGGGAGGGCCTGGAGATACGCAGTATTTT. The chain combines TRBV30 with TRBJ2-3, with TRBD2 matching over 9 bases. Germline V CDR1 and CDR2: GTSNPN, SVGIG (reference sequence). This CDR3 has 15 residues. J gave up 5 bases and V 1 base, and 7 bases lay outside the gene matches.

Only a few counts were recorded for this clonotype. The genes are TRBV20-1 and TRBJ2-1; TRBD1 agrees at 7 bases. The CDR3 has 14 residues. Germline V gives CDR1 DFQATT, CDR2 SNEGSKA (reference sequence). The junction had 8 bases not matched to a gene; V was cut back by 6 bases and J by 3 bases. CDR3 protein: CSALGDRHYNEQFF. In nucleotides, the CDR3 is TGCAGTGCCCTAGGGGACAGACACTACAATGAGCAGTTCTTC.

The chain employs TRBV5-6 and TRBJ2-3; TRBD2 agrees at 9 bases. The CDR3 loop spans 15 amino acids. From germline, CDR1 is SGHDT and CDR2 YYEEEE. With V trimmed by 1 base and J by 6 bases, 6 bases remained unmatched. The CDR3 spells CASSLYAGGHDTQYF. The CDR3 region has the DNA TGTGCCAGCAGCTTGTACGCGGGGGGGCATGATACGCAGTATTTT.

This sequence joins TRBV14 and TRBJ2-1, with D perhaps given as TRBD1 or TRBD2 (5 bases each). Germline V CDR1 and CDR2: SGHDN, FVKESK. The CDR3 is 14 residues long. V lost 4 bases to trimming and J lost 13 bases, with 20 bases between them. CDR3 sequence reads: CASSRPPGLFQQFF. The DNA of the CDR3 is TGTGCCAGCAGCCGTCCTCCGGGGCTTTTCCAACAGTTCTTC.

The chain is built from TRBV19 and TRBJ2-2; 10 bases line up with TRBD1. The length of the CDR3 is 16 residues. Germline trimming cut 0 bases from V and 5 bases from J; bases unmatched to any gene: 3. CDR1 is LNHDA and CDR2 is SQIVND in the germline V gene (reference sequence). Here the CDR3 DNA reads TGTGCCAGTAGTATAGATCGGGACAGGGGTACCGGGGAGCTGTTTTTT. This codes for CASSIDRDRGTGELFF. Together with reference TRBV19 and TRBJ2-2, the CDR3 gives the full variable domain: DGGITQSPKYLFRKEGQNVTLSCEQNLNHDAMYWYRQDPGQGLRLIYYSQIVNDFQKGDIAEGYSVSREKKESFPLTVTSAQKNPTAFYLCASSIDRDRGTGELFFGEGSRLTVL.

This clonotype came up many times. V usage is TRBV20-1 and J usage is TRBJ2-7; a weak D match, TRBD1 (6 bases). The CDR3 totals 13 residues. Germline V CDR1 and CDR2: DFQATT, SNEGSKA (reference sequence). Between the trimmed V and J ends, which lost 5 bases and 0 bases, there was a span of 11 bases. As DNA, the CDR3 is TGCAGTGCTCGTTGGGACATCTCCTACGAGCAGTACTTC. Encoded protein: CSARWDISYEQYF.